The 24 T cell receptor beta chains below were found in one sample sequenced in a study of patients and donors after allogeneic stem cell transplantation. Each CDR3 protein is one row after TCRdb ran MiXCR on the RT-PCR reads. The profile shows some 200,000 distinct CDR3 sequences, about 40% of them singletons. Material for sequencing was blood, either unsorted or a sorted T cell fraction (not recorded which). The receptors were sampled from a human donor who was either an allogeneic HSCT recipient or a stem cell or donor lymphocyte infusion donor (not recorded which). It is not recorded whose cells these are; they may come from a transplant donor.

This clonotype was counted a few times. V is TRBV12-3 or TRBV12-4 and J is TRBJ2-7; 7 nucleotides agree with TRBD1. Unmatched junction bases numbered 7, after V lost 4 bases and J lost 4 bases. The length of the CDR3 is 14 residues. CDR3 sequence: CASSSTGRIYEQYF. CDR3 bases: TGTGCCAGCAGTTCGACAGGGAGAATTTACGAGCAGTACTTC.

The rearrangement joins TRBV28 to TRBJ1-5; D uncertain. The V end lost 5 bases, the J end lost 6 bases, and 23 bases lay between the germline ends. In germline, CDR1 is MDHEN, CDR2 SYDVKM. The CDR3 spans 17 residues. The chain's CDR3 is CASSDGEGQDYGQPQHF. CDR3 bases: TGTGCCAGCAGTGATGGCGAGGGCCAAGATTACGGTCAGCCCCAGCATTTT.

V usage is TRBV27 and J usage is TRBJ1-2, with 9 bases that match TRBD1. The CDR3 is 14 amino acids. V lost 6 bases, J lost 5 bases, and 7 bases stayed unmatched. CDR1 MNHEY and CDR2 SMNVEV come from the germline V gene (reference sequence). The CDR3 here is CASRVQGAGYGYTF. CDR3 bases: TGTGCCAGCAGAGTACAGGGGGCCGGGTATGGCTACACCTTC.

The CDR3 DNA is TGCAGTGCTAGAGAGCCTCGGGGGCGCCGGCTTGACGAGCAGTACTTC. This translates into CSAREPRGRRLDEQYF. The rearrangement joins TRBV20-1 to TRBJ2-7, with D perhaps matching TRBD1 or TRBD2 (6 bases each). Trimming stripped 0 bases from V and 5 bases from J, with 20 bases between. Germline V CDR1 and CDR2: DFQATT, SNEGSKA (reference sequence). The CDR3 extends over 16 amino acids.

The chain joins TRBV12-3 or TRBV12-4 to TRBJ2-3; TRBD2 matches 9 bases. This CDR3 is built from 16 residues. The V gene end was trimmed by 3 bases and the J gene end by 1 base; junction bases not matched to a gene: 5. CDR3 coding DNA: TGTGCCAGCAGTTTCGGGACTAGCCGACGCACAGATACGCAGTATTTT. It translates to CASSFGTSRRTDTQYF.

V gene TRBV2 combines with J gene TRBJ1-6; D gene unclear. Per the germline V gene, CDR1 is SNHLY and CDR2 is FYNNEI. V was pared by 6 bases and J by 2 bases, with 11 bases between. CDR3 length: 15 residues. The CDR3 sequence is CASRSQVAYNSPLHF. The CDR3, as DNA: TGTGCCAGCAGATCACAAGTAGCCTATAATTCACCCCTCCACTTT.

This clonotype was found a few times. The chain carries TRBV28 and TRBJ1-1; D not resolved. Germline V CDR1 and CDR2: MDHEN, SYDVKM. CDR3 length: 14 amino acids. V was clipped by 3 bases and J by 7 bases, with 15 bases between them. Here the CDR3 DNA reads TGTGCCAGCAGTTTTTCCGGGAGTGGGCTTGAAGCTTTCTTT. Protein sequence: CASSFSGSGLEAFF.

The chain recombines TRBV5-6 with TRBJ2-5, with TRBD1 as a possible D gene (5 bases). The V gene lost 3 bases and the J gene lost 4 bases, with 10 bases spanning the gap. The CDR3 extends over 13 amino acids. The germline V gene has CDR1 SGHDT and CDR2 YYEEEE. The CDR3 nucleotides are TGTGCCAGCAGCTACGCTAGGGGAGAGACCCAGTACTTC. Amino acid sequence: CASSYARGETQYF.

The chain recombines TRBV19 with TRBJ1-1; D remains ambiguous. The CDR3 totals 13 residues. The V end was cut by 3 bases, the J end by 1 base, with 6 bases between. CDR1 is LNHDA and CDR2 is SQIVND in the germline V gene (reference sequence). In DNA form, the CDR3 reads TGTGCCAGTAGTATTCGGAGGAACACTGAAGCTTTCTTT. This codes for CASSIRRNTEAFF.

The chain couples TRBV7-2 to TRBJ2-2; D is perhaps TRBD2 (5 bases). Germline-derived CDR1 and CDR2 are SGHTA and FQGNSA. V lost 1 base and J lost 3, with 15 bases in between. The CDR3 covers 17 residues. Here the CDR3 reads CASSLVASPGDTGELFF. The CDR3 bases are TGTGCCAGCAGCTTAGTTGCTAGCCCCGGGGACACCGGGGAGCTGTTTTTT.

The V call is TRBV27, the J call TRBJ1-1; no reliable D call. Germline V CDR1 and CDR2: MNHEY, SMNVEV (reference sequence). The length of the CDR3 is 14 residues. Trimming removed 6 bases from V and 5 bases from J, with 16 bases in between. CDR3 amino acids: CASSPGWAHTEAFF. The CDR3, as DNA: TGTGCCAGCAGCCCCGGATGGGCGCATACTGAAGCTTTCTTT.

The chain joins TRBV4-3 to TRBJ1-4, with 10 bases lining up with TRBD1. CDR1 LGHNA and CDR2 YSLEER come from the germline V gene. After removal of 3 bases from V and 8 bases from J, the junction contained 9 bases not matched to a gene. The length of the CDR3 is 16 residues. CDR3 DNA sequence: TGCGCCAGCAGCCAGGCTCGGACAGGGGGGGGCGAAAAACTGTTTTTT. Amino acid sequence: CASSQARTGGGEKLFF.

The chain joins TRBV12-3 or TRBV12-4 to TRBJ1-1; no reliable D call. The CDR3 runs to 11 residues. V shed 7 bases and J shed 0 bases, with 3 bases lying between them. CDR3 loop: CASMVNTEAFF. The CDR3 DNA reads TGTGCCAGCATGGTGAACACTGAAGCTTTCTTT.

This clonotype was detected only a few times. The V and J genes are TRBV29-1 and TRBJ1-5; D is ambiguous. Trimming stripped 4 bases from V and 7 bases from J, with 14 bases between. This CDR3 comprises 13 residues. Germline values: CDR1 SQVTM, CDR2 ANQGSEA. The CDR3: CSVGRDKRQPQHF. DNA for the CDR3: TGCAGCGTTGGACGAGACAAACGGCAGCCCCAGCATTTT. Full variable domain (rest looked up from reference TRBV29-1 and TRBJ1-5): SAVISQKPSRDICQRGTSLTIQCQVDSQVTMMFWYRQQPGQSLTLIATANQGSEATYESGFVIDKFPISRPNLTFSTLTVSNMSPEDSSIYLCSVGRDKRQPQHFGDGTRLSIL.

V usage is TRBV12-5 and J usage is TRBJ2-3; perhaps TRBD1 as D (5 bases). The CDR3 totals 16 residues. Trimming shortened V by 0 bases and J by 4 bases, and 14 bases separated the two germline ends. The germline V gene encodes CDR1 LGHNT and CDR2 FRNRAP. This CDR3 reads CASGLVRQGGPDTQYF. The CDR3, as DNA: TGTGCTAGTGGTTTGGTACGGCAGGGCGGTCCAGATACGCAGTATTTT.

This chain uses TRBV6-6 with TRBJ2-7; 7 nucleotides line up with TRBD1. This CDR3 is built from 13 residues. V dropped 8 bases and J dropped 4; count of bases not matched to a gene: 8. Germline V gives CDR1 MNHNY, CDR2 SVGAGI (reference sequence). In DNA form, the CDR3 reads TGTGCCAGCGCCGGGGACAGATTTTACGAGCAGTACTTC. This encodes CASAGDRFYEQYF.

This clonotype was counted between two and nine times. CDR3 loop: CSARVSEAFF. The CDR3 region has the DNA TGCAGTGCTAGAGTCTCTGAAGCTTTCTTT. The gene calls are TRBV20-1 and TRBJ1-1, with unresolved D. The V end lost 1 base, the J end lost 6 bases, and 3 bases lay between the germline ends. The CDR3 is made up of 10 amino acids. CDR1 and CDR2 from the germline V gene are DFQATT and SNEGSKA (reference sequence).

The rearrangement joins TRBV20-1 to TRBJ1-1; 7 nucleotides align to TRBD1. This CDR3 is built from 15 residues. CDR1 and CDR2 (germline): DFQATT, SNEGSKA (reference sequence). V shed 2 bases and J 1 base; nucleotides not matched to a gene: 7. The CDR3 DNA is TGCAGTGCTAGAAAAGGGGACAGCCCGAACACTGAAGCTTTCTTT. Translating gives CSARKGDSPNTEAFF.

This clonotype was seen a handful of times. The chain is built from TRBV7-9 and TRBJ2-3; possibly TRBD1 for D (6 bases). This CDR3 has 15 residues. Trimming removed 0 bases at V and 4 bases at J, with 11 bases between. CDR1 is SEHNR and CDR2 is FQNEAQ in the germline V gene (reference sequence). The DNA of the CDR3 is TGTGCCAGCAGCTTAGCCCAGGGGAACGCAGATACGCAGTATTTT. Its translation is CASSLAQGNADTQYF.

The chain uses TRBV15 and TRBJ1-1; 7 bases are shared with TRBD1. The germline CDR1 and CDR2 sequences are LNHNV and YYDKDF (reference sequence). Germline trimming cut 0 bases from V and 3 bases from J; bases unmatched to any gene: 7. The CDR3 length is 16 residues. The CDR3 DNA reads TGTGCCACCAGCAGAGATTACTTCCAGGGGGACACTGAAGCTTTCTTT. It translates to CATSRDYFQGDTEAFF.

This CDR3 is CASSWAAGADTQYF. DNA for the CDR3: TGTGCCAGCAGCTGGGCAGCGGGAGCAGATACGCAGTATTTT. J is TRBJ2-3 and V is TRBV7-3; 8 bases map to TRBD2. CDR1 and CDR2 (germline): SGHTA, FQGTGA. CDR3 length: 14 amino acids. The junction had 4 bases not matched to a gene; V was cut back by 4 bases and J by 4 bases.

This clonotype was counted only a few times. CDR3 DNA sequence: TGTGCCACCAGCAGAGATCAGGCTGTTGGCACTGAAGCTTTCTTT. It encodes CATSRDQAVGTEAFF. V gene TRBV15 combines with J gene TRBJ1-1; D is unclear. The germline CDR1 and CDR2 sequences are LNHNV and YYDKDF (reference sequence). The CDR3 is 15 amino acids. The germline V and J ends were trimmed by 0 bases and 4 bases, with 12 bases remaining between them.

This chain joins TRBV12-5 and TRBJ1-1; D is unresolved. This CDR3 region has 15 residues. The germline V gene has CDR1 LGHNT and CDR2 FRNRAP. V lost 1 base, J lost 1 base, and 10 bases lay in between. In DNA form, the CDR3 reads TGTGCTAGTGGTTTGGCCTCGACCGGGAACACTGAAGCTTTCTTT. Its protein is CASGLASTGNTEAFF.

This rearrangement joins TRBV10-3 to TRBJ1-5; the D gene is possibly TRBD1 (5 bases). From germline, CDR1 is ENHRY and CDR2 SYGVKD. This CDR3 has 16 residues. V was cut by 2 bases and J by 9 bases, with 20 bases left in between. The CDR3 DNA follows: TGTGCCATCAGTGAGCGGCGGACCCAGGGACCGCCGCCCCAGCATTTT. Its translation: CAISERRTQGPPPQHF.